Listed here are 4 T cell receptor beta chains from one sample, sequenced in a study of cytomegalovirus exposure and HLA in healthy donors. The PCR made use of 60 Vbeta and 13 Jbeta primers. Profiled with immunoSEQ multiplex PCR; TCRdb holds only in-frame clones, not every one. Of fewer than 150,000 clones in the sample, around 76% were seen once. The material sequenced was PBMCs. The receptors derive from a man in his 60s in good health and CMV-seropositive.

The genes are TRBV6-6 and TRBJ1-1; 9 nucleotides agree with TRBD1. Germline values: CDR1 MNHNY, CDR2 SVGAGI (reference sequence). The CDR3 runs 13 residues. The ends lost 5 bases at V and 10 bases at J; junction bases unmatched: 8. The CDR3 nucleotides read TGTGCCAGCAGTCCACAGGGGGCAGGCTTAGCTTTCTTT. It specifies CASSPQGAGLAFF.

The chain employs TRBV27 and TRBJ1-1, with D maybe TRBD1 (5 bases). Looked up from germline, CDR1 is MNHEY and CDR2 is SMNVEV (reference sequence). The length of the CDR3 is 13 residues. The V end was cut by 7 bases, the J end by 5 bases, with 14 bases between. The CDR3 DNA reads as TGTGCCAGCACCCACGGGGGGATGACTGAAGCTTTCTTT. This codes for CASTHGGMTEAFF.

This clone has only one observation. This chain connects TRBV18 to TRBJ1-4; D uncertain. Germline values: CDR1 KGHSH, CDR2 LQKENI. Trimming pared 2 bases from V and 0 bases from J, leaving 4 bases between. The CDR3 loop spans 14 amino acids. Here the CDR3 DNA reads TGTGCCAGCTCACCATCGGCAACTAATGAAAAACTGTTTTTT. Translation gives CASSPSATNEKLFF.

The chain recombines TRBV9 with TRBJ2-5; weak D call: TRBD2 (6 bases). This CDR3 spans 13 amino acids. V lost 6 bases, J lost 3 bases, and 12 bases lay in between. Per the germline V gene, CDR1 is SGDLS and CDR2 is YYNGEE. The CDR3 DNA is TGTGCCAGCACGGGGGTCAATGAAGAGACCCAGTACTTC. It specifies CASTGVNEETQYF. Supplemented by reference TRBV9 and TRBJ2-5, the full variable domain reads DSGVTQTPKHLITATGQRVTLRCSPRSGDLSVYWYQQSLDQGLQFLIQYYNGEERAKGNILERFSAQQFPDLHSELNLSSLELGDSALYFCASTGVNEETQYFGPGTRLLVL.